This T cell receptor beta chain was documented in a study of OX40 agonist ivuxolimab in advanced cancers. Study overall: Patients were infused with ivuxolimab every 2 weeks at 0.01 to 10 mg/kg. Enrollees could have had prior anti-PD-1, anti-PD-L1 or anti-CTLA-4 therapy, which approximately 40% had received.

General study findings and limits: Nonresponders, in some cases, also had low normalized T-cell clonal expansion. No determination was made of the antigen specificity of the expanded peripheral T cells.

Assay used: immunoSEQ multiplex PCR; TCRdb lists only in-frame clones, some missing. The sample records roughly 74,000 clones, nearly 95% being singletons. There are 15 residues in the CDR3. V lost 8 bases, J lost 2 bases, and 18 bases lay in between. The germline gives CDR1 MNHEY, CDR2 SMNVEV (reference sequence). Comments on this clone: Its antigen is unidentified.

This receptor was obtained from an adult with an advanced solid tumor such as melanoma, head and neck, liver or kidney cancer. Sample: CD4+ or CD8+ T cells sorted from blood, taken in a trial of the OX40 agonist ivuxolimab. The J gene is TRBJ1-1, the V gene TRBV27; D is ambiguous. In DNA, the CDR3 is TGTGCCAGCTACCACCTAACGATGGGTAACACTGAAGCTTTCTTT. Its translation is CASYHLTMGNTEAFF.